Described below is a single TCR beta chain sequence and its context. No antigen is known for it. The data originate from a study of Graves' ophthalmopathy and Graves' hyperthyroidism. Regarding the study as a whole: Blood also held most thyroid clonotypes expanded above 0.001 frequency.

The study enrolled ophthalmopathy donors with moderate-to-severe activity, CAS ≥3, NOSPECS ≥4 and duration under 3 months. Other autoimmune disease, uncontrolled infection, pregnancy and lactation led to exclusion. Diagnostic conclusions were grounded in clinical symptoms, serum thyroxine, TRAb, thyroid ultrasound and orbital computed tomography. As the template, RNA transcripts were used to amplify TCR beta CDR3 regions. HTBI-primed first-round RT-PCR preceded second-round multiplex PCR. MiXCR was run by TCRdb on the multiplex PCR reads, yielding one entry per CDR3 protein. The repertoire holds almost 750,000 distinct CDR3 sequences, 35% to 50% seen once, with approximately 43% in the top ten. This receptor was obtained from an adult man with Graves' ophthalmopathy. Material for sequencing was peripheral blood.

The CDR3 region has the DNA TGCAGCTTTTGGGACAGCGTGAACACTGAAGCTTTCTTT. It translates to CSFWDSVNTEAFF. V is TRBV29-1 and J is TRBJ1-1, with 7 bases aligning to TRBD1. Per germline, CDR1 SQVTM and CDR2 ANQGSEA. There are 13 residues in the CDR3. After removal of 8 bases from V and 0 bases from J, the junction contained 6 bases not matched to a gene.